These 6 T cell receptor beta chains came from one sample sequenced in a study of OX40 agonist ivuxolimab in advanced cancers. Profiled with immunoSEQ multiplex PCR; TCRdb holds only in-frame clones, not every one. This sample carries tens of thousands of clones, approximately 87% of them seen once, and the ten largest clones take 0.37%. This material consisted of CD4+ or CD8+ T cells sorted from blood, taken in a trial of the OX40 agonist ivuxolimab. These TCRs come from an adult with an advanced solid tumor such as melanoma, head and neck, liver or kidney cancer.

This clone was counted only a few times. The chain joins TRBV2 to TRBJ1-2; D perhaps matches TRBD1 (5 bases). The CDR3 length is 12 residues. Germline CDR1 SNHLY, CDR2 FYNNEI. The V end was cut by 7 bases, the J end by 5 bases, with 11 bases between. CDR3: CASTPRGYGYTF. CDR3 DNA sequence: TGTGCCAGCACCCCTCGGGGGTATGGCTACACCTTC.

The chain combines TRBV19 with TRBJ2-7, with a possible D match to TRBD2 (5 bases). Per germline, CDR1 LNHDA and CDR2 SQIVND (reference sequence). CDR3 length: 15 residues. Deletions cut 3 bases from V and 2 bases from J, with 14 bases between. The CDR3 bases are TGTGCCAGTAGTATCGGAGGCGCTGACCCCTACGAGCAGTACTTC. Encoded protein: CASSIGGADPYEQYF.

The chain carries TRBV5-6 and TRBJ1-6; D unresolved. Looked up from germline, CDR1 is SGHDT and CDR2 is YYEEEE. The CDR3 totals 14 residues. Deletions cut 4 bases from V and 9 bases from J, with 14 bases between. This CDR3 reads CASSQRLEGSPLHF. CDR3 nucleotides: TGTGCCAGCAGCCAACGACTAGAGGGTTCACCCCTCCACTTT.

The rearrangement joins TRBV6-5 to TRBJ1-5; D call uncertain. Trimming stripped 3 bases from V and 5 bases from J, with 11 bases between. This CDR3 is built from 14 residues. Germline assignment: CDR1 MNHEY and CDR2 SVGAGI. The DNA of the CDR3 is TGTGCCAGCAGTTATCGGGGTGGCGATCAGCCCCAGCATTTT. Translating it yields CASSYRGGDQPQHF.

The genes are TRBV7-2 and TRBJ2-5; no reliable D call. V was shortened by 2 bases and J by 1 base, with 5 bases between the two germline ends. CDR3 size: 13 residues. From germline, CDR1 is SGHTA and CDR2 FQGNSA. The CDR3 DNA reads TGTGCCAGCAGCTTACTCCGCCAAGAGACCCAGTACTTC. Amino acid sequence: CASSLLRQETQYF. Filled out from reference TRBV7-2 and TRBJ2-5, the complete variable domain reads GAGVSQSPSNKVTEKGKDVELRCDPISGHTALYWYRQSLGQGLEFLIYFQGNSAPDKSGLPSDRFSAERTGGSVSTLTIQRTQQEDSAVYLCASSLLRQETQYFGPGTRLLVL.

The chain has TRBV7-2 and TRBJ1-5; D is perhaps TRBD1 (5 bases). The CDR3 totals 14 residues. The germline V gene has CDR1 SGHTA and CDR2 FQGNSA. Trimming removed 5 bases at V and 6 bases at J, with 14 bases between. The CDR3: CASSPRSGGQPQHF. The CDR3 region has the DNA TGTGCCAGCAGCCCCCGTTCCGGGGGTCAGCCCCAGCATTTT.